The clone carrying this T cell receptor beta chain was observed at least ten times. Its matching antigen is unknown. The germline CDR1 and CDR2 sequences are MNHEY and SMNVEV (reference sequence). The CDR3 runs to 16 residues. V lost 6 bases and J lost 3, with 18 bases in between. These data originate in a study of T cell repertoires in cytomegalovirus infection. Study context: From public TCR beta signatures came an indication of both CMV infection and matching HLA type.

General study findings and limits: The cumulative frequency of public TCR beta families distinguished individuals who carried CMV together with the relevant HLA. Predominance within the ex vivo response was attributable to HLA-C-restricted CMV-specific TCR beta clonotypes.

MiXCR was run by TCRdb on the reads, yielding one entry per CDR3 protein. The table lists over 450,000 distinct CDR3 sequences, about 10% of them singletons. The TCR comes from a human donor in good health (CMV status not recorded). Some clones in this sample may be carry-over from other donors' samples. V usage is TRBV27 and J usage is TRBJ2-1; possible D gene TRBD2, 7 bases. The sample consisted of PBMCs. CDR3 sequence reads: CASSSNRGAGYNEQFF. The CDR3 DNA reads as TGTGCCAGCAGCTCAAATCGGGGGGCCGGCTACAATGAGCAGTTCTTC.